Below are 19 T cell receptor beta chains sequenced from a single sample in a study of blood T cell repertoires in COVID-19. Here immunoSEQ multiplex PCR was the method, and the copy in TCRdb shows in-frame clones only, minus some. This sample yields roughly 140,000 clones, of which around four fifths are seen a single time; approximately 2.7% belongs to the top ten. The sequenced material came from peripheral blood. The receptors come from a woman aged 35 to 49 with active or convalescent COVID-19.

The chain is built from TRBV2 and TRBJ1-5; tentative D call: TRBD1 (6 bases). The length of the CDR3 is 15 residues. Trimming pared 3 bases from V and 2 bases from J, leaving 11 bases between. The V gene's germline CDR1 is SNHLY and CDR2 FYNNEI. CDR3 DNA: TGTGCCAGCAGTGATATGGGGGCAGGCAATCAGCCCCAGCATTTT. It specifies CASSDMGAGNQPQHF.

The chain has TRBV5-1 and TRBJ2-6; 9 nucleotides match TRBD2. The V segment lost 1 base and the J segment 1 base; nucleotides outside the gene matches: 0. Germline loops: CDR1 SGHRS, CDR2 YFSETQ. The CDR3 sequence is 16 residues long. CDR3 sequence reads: CASSLSGGSGANVLTF. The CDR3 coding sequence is TGCGCCAGCAGCTTGAGCGGGGGGTCTGGGGCCAACGTCCTGACTTTC.

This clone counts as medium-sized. The CDR3 sequence is CASSPPDRVREKLFF. The CDR3 DNA sequence: TGTGCCAGCAGTCCCCCGGACAGGGTTCGTGAAAAACTGTTTTTT. The rearrangement links TRBV28 to TRBJ1-4; TRBD1 aligns across 8 bases. Germline V gives CDR1 MDHEN, CDR2 SYDVKM. CDR3 length equals 15 residues. Trimming at V came to 5 bases and at J to 7 bases, leaving 9 bases not matched to a gene.

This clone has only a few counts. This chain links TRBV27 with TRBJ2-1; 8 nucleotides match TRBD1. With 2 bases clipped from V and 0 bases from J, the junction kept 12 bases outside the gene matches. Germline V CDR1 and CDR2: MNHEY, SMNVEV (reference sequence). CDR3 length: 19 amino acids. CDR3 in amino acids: CASSLGTGQRYSSYNEQFF. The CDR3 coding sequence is TGTGCCAGCAGTTTAGGGACAGGCCAAAGATATAGCTCCTACAATGAGCAGTTCTTC.

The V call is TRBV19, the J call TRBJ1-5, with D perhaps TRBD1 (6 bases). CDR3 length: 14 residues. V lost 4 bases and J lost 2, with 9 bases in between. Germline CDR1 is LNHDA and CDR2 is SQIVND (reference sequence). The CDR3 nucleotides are TGTGCCAGTAGTACAAGACAGGGCAATCAGCCCCAGCATTTT. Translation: CASSTRQGNQPQHF.

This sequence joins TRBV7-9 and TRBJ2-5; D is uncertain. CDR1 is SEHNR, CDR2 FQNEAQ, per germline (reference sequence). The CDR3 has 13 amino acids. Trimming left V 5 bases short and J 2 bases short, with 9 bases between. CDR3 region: CASSNDIQETQYF. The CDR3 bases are TGTGCCAGCAGCAACGACATTCAAGAGACCCAGTACTTC.

The CDR3 region is CASSPKIGGLDEQYF. DNA of the CDR3: TGTGCCAGCAGCCCAAAAATAGGGGGATTGGACGAGCAGTACTTC. The chain couples TRBV4-2 to TRBJ2-7; possibly TRBD1 for D (6 bases). Trimming cost V 4 bases and J 5 bases, with 18 bases left between them. CDR3 length: 15 amino acids. Germline assignment: CDR1 LGHNA and CDR2 YNFKEQ.

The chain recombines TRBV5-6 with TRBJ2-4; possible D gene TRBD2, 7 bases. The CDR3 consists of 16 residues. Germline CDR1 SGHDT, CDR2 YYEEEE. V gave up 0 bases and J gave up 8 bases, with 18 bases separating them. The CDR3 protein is CASSLGSGGPRDIQYF. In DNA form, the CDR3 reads TGTGCCAGCAGCTTGGGGTCGGGGGGCCCTAGGGACATTCAGTACTTC.

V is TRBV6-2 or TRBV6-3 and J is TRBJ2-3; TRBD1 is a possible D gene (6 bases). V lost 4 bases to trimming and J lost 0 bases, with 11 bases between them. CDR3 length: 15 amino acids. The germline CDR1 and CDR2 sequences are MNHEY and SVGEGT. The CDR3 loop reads CASSWPGASTDTQYF. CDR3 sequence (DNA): TGTGCCAGCAGTTGGCCAGGGGCTAGCACAGATACGCAGTATTTT.

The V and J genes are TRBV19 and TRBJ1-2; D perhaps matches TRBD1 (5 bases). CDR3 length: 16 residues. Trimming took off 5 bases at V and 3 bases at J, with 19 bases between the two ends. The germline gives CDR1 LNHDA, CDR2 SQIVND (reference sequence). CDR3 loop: CASSDPRPQGYYGYTF. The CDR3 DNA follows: TGTGCCAGTAGTGACCCCCGCCCCCAGGGCTACTATGGCTACACCTTC.

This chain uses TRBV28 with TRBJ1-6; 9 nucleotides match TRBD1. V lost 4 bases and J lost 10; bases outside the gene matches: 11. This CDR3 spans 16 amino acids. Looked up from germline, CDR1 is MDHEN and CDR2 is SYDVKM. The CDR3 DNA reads TGTGCCAGCAGTTCTACCGGGACAGGGTTGGGCTCACCCCTCCACTTT. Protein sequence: CASSSTGTGLGSPLHF.

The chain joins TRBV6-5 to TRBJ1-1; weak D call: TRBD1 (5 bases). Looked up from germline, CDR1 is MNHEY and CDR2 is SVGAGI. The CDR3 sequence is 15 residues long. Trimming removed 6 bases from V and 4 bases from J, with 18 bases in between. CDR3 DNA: TGTGCCAGCAGGCGCCTCCTGACAGCGGGCACTGAAGCTTTCTTT. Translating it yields CASRRLLTAGTEAFF.

CDR3 residues: CASSPGTQGPQHF. CDR3 coding DNA: TGCGCCAGCAGCCCCGGGACACAGGGGCCCCAGCATTTT. This chain connects TRBV10-1 to TRBJ1-5; tentative D call: TRBD1 (6 bases). CDR1 and CDR2 from the germline V gene are WNHNN and SYGVQD (reference sequence). Trimming took off 6 bases at V and 9 bases at J, with 15 bases between the two ends. The CDR3 has 13 amino acids.

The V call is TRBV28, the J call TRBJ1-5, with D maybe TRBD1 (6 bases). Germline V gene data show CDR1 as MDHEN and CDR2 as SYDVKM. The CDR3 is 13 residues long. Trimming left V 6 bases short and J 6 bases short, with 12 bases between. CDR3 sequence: CASSTGSGQPQHF. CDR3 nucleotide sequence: TGTGCCAGCAGCACAGGGTCGGGTCAGCCCCAGCATTTT.

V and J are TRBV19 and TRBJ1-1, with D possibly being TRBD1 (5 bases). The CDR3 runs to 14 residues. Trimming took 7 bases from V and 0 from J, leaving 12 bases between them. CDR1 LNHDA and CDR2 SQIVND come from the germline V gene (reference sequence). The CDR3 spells CASTAGIMNTEAFF. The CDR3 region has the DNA TGTGCCAGTACCGCAGGGATAATGAACACTGAAGCTTTCTTT.

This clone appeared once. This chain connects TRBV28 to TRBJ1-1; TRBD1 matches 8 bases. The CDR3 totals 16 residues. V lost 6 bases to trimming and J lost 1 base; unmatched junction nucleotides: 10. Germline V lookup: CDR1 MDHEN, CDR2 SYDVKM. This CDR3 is CASSDRPGQANTEAFF. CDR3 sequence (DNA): TGTGCCAGCAGCGACCGCCCGGGACAGGCGAACACTGAAGCTTTCTTT.

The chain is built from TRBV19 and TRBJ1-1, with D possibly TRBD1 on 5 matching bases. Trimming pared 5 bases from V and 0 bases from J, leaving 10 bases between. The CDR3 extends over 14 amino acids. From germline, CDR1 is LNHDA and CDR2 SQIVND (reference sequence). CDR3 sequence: CASSAQTVNTEAFF. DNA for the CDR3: TGTGCCAGTAGTGCCCAGACAGTGAACACTGAAGCTTTCTTT.

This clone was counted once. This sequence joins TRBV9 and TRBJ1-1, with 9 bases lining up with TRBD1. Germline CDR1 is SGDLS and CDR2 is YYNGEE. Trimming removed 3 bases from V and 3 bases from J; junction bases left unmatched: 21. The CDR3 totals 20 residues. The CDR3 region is CASSARSPMTGGRLDTEAFF. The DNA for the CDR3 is TGTGCCAGCAGCGCCAGATCCCCCATGACAGGGGGAAGGTTGGACACTGAAGCTTTCTTT.

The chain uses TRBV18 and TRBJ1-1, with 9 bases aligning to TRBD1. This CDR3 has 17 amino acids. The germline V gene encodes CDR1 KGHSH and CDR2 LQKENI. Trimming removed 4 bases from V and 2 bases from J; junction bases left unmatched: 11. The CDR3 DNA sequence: TGTGCCAGCTCACTAGTCAGGACAGGGGATCAAAACACTGAAGCTTTCTTT. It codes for CASSLVRTGDQNTEAFF.